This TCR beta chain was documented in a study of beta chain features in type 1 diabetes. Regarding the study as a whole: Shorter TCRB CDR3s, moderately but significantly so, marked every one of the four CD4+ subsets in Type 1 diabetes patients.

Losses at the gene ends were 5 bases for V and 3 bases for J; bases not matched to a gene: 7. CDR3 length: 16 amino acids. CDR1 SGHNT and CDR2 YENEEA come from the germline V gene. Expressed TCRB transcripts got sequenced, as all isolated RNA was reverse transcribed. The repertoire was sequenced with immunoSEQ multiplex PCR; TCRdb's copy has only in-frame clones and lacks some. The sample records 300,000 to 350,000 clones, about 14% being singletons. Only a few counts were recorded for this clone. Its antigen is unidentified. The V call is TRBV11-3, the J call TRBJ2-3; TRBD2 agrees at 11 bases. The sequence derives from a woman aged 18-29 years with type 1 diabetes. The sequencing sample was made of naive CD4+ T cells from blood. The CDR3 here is CASSPTSGGLTDTQYF. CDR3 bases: TGTGCCAGCAGCCCTACTAGCGGGGGATTAACAGATACGCAGTATTTT. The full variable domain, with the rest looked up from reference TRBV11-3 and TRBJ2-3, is EAGVVQSPRYKIIEKKQPVAFWCNPISGHNTLYWYLQNLGQGPELLIRYENEEAVDDSQLPKDRFSAERLKGVDSTLKIQPAELGDSAVYLCASSPTSGGLTDTQYFGPGTRLTVL.